This section outlines one TCR beta chain sequence together with its context. The target antigen is unknown. The sample belongs to a study of cytomegalovirus exposure and HLA in healthy donors. Across the whole study: Across around 400 genotyped donors, around 80% landed in the Caucasian-associated ancestry cluster. General observations from the study: Specificity of a few CMV-associated chains for CMV antigens was verified in vitro.

PCR used 60 Vbeta primers and 13 Jbeta primers. Using immunoSEQ multiplex PCR, the repertoire was profiled, and TCRdb retains in-frame clones only, with some absent. The sample table sets out approximately 71,000 clones. V shed 1 base and J 4 bases; nucleotides not matched to a gene: 3. CDR1 and CDR2 from the germline V gene are SGHRS and YFSETQ. This CDR3 region has 16 residues. The sequenced sample consisted of PBMCs. V and J are TRBV5-1 and TRBJ1-4; TRBD1 matches at 11 bases. The source is a female donor in good health and CMV-seropositive. The CDR3 sequence: CASSLRGQGDNEKLFF. The CDR3 DNA reads as TGCGCCAGCAGCTTGAGGGGACAGGGGGATAATGAAAAACTGTTTTTT.